A selection of T cell receptor beta chains follows, all from one sample in a study of T-cell memory formation after mild COVID-19. TCRdb processed the 5' RACE reads anew with MiXCR; each CDR3 protein has one entry. Found here are 110,000 or so distinct CDR3 sequences, roughly 20% of them singletons; the top ten hold roughly 37%. Sequencing used PBMCs or a T cell subset sorted from them (not recorded which). The source of these receptors is a man between 18 and 29 years old who had mild COVID-19 (a few samples of this study predate the infection). Cell type and time point are not known. The CDR3 runs from the conserved cysteine through the conserved F or W. The order of the fields is D gene, V gene, J gene, clone size, CDR3 protein, CDR3 DNA. D genes are given only for firm matches. Size is stated for part of the rows, as once, few or many counts, or as a class when the clone is expanded.

D: -; V: TRBV4-3; J: TRBJ2-7; size: -; CDR3: CASSTQAGNSYEQYF; DNA: TGCGCCAGCAGCACCCAGGCAGGGAACTCCTACGAGCAGTACTTC
D: -; V: TRBV7-2; J: TRBJ1-6; size: -; CDR3: CASSLDRTDNSPLHF; DNA: TGTGCCAGCAGCTTAGACAGGACCGATAATTCACCCCTCCACTTT
D: TRBD2; V: TRBV7-6; J: TRBJ2-3; size: -; CDR3: CASSLVGGIGDTQYF; DNA: TGTGCCAGCAGCTTAGTGGGGGGGATCGGTGATACGCAGTATTTT
D: -; V: TRBV6-5; J: TRBJ2-3; size: few; CDR3: CASSYFQGTITTDTQYF; DNA: TGTGCCAGCAGTTACTTTCAGGGGACGATAACCACAGATACGCAGTATTTT
D: TRBD2; V: TRBV7-2; J: TRBJ2-3; size: few; CDR3: CASSDASGGADTQYF; DNA: TGTGCCAGCAGCGATGCTAGCGGGGGCGCAGATACGCAGTATTTT
D: -; V: TRBV6-4; J: TRBJ1-2; size: few; CDR3: CASSDSPDSGYGYTF; DNA: TGTGCCAGCAGTGACTCGCCTGATTCTGGCTATGGCTACACCTTC
D: -; V: TRBV9; J: TRBJ1-1; size: -; CDR3: CASSEVTEAFF; DNA: TGTGCCAGCAGCGAGGTTACCGAAGCTTTCTTT
D: -; V: TRBV9; J: TRBJ1-1; size: -; CDR3: CASSVYFYTEAFF; DNA: TGTGCCAGCAGCGTATATTTTTACACTGAAGCTTTCTTT
D: -; V: TRBV20-1; J: TRBJ2-7; size: few; CDR3: CSATLRDRSTYEQYF; DNA: TGCAGTGCGACCCTCCGGGACCGCTCCACCTACGAGCAGTACTTC
D: TRBD2; V: TRBV28; J: TRBJ2-5; size: -; CDR3: CASRPLAGYETQYF; DNA: TGTGCCAGCAGGCCTCTAGCGGGATACGAGACCCAGTACTTC
D: -; V: TRBV4-2; J: TRBJ2-7; size: -; CDR3: CASSQGGQTLRGEQYF; DNA: TGTGCCAGCAGCCAAGGCGGACAGACTTTGAGGGGCGAGCAGTACTTC
D: TRBD1; V: TRBV4-3; J: TRBJ2-5; size: few; CDR3: CASSQDWGGTGDWETQYF; DNA: TGCGCCAGCAGCCAAGATTGGGGGGGGACAGGGGATTGGGAGACCCAGTACTTC
D: -; V: TRBV15; J: TRBJ1-5; size: -; CDR3: CATSPGRTPISNQPQHF; DNA: TGTGCCACCAGCCCGGGCCGTACACCGATATCGAATCAGCCCCAGCATTTT
D: -; V: TRBV9; J: TRBJ2-7; size: -; CDR3: CASSVAGGSTYEQYF; DNA: TGTGCCAGCAGCGTAGCTGGGGGGAGTACCTACGAGCAGTACTTC
D: -; V: TRBV5-1; J: TRBJ1-1; size: -; CDR3: CASSLANRVNTEAFF; DNA: TGCGCCAGCAGCTTGGCCAATCGGGTGAACACTGAAGCTTTCTTT
D: -; V: TRBV4-1; J: TRBJ2-5; size: -; CDR3: CASGPRRGDQETQYF; DNA: TGCGCCAGCGGGCCCCGGCGAGGGGACCAAGAGACCCAGTACTTC
D: -; V: TRBV15; J: TRBJ2-1; size: few; CDR3: CATSARDHYNEQFF; DNA: TGTGCCACCAGCGCCCGGGACCACTACAATGAGCAGTTCTTC
D: TRBD1; V: TRBV5-4; J: TRBJ2-6; size: -; CDR3: CASSETGATTGANVLTF; DNA: TGTGCCAGCAGCGAGACAGGGGCTACTACTGGGGCCAACGTCCTGACTTTC
D: -; V: TRBV9; J: TRBJ2-3; size: few; CDR3: CASSPPLLDTQYF; DNA: TGTGCCAGCAGCCCTCCTCTTTTAGATACGCAGTATTTT
D: TRBD2; V: TRBV6-6; J: TRBJ2-2; size: -; CDR3: CASRPGLAGNTGELFF; DNA: TGTGCCAGCAGACCGGGACTAGCGGGGAACACCGGGGAGCTGTTTTTT
D: -; V: TRBV6-5; J: TRBJ1-1; size: -; CDR3: CASSYARATEAFF; DNA: TGTGCCAGCAGTTACGCCCGCGCCACTGAAGCTTTCTTT
D: -; V: TRBV15; J: TRBJ2-2; size: few; CDR3: CATSSSNSPPGELFF; DNA: TGTGCCACCAGCAGTTCAAACAGTCCTCCCGGGGAGCTGTTTTTT
D: -; V: TRBV7-9; J: TRBJ2-3; size: -; CDR3: CASSPPGGANTDTQYF; DNA: TGTGCCAGCAGCCCCCCCGGGGGCGCGAACACAGATACGCAGTATTTT
D: TRBD2; V: TRBV7-2; J: TRBJ2-1; size: -; CDR3: CASSLPSGGGTVEQFF; DNA: TGTGCCAGCAGCTTACCTAGCGGGGGCGGAACGGTTGAGCAGTTCTTC
D: -; V: TRBV9; J: TRBJ1-3; size: -; CDR3: CASSVGVGGGNTIYF; DNA: TGTGCCAGCAGCGTAGGAGTAGGAGGTGGAAACACCATATATTTT
D: -; V: TRBV28; J: TRBJ1-3; size: -; CDR3: CASSSVLRVLLSGNTIYF; DNA: TGTGCCAGCAGTTCCGTTCTGCGGGTACTCCTCTCTGGAAACACCATATATTTT
D: -; V: TRBV6-5; J: TRBJ2-2; size: -; CDR3: CASSYSGGNGELFF; DNA: TGTGCCAGCAGTTACTCGGGCGGGAACGGGGAGCTGTTTTTT
D: -; V: TRBV6-5; J: TRBJ1-2; size: -; CDR3: CASSREGVGYTF; DNA: TGTGCCAGCAGCCGCGAGGGGGTTGGCTACACCTTC
D: TRBD1; V: TRBV7-9; J: TRBJ1-2; size: few; CDR3: CASRRGTATDGGYTF; DNA: TGTGCCAGCAGACGTGGGACAGCGACGGATGGCGGCTACACCTTC
D: -; V: TRBV6-4; J: TRBJ2-3; size: few; CDR3: CASSVAVGGEDTQYF; DNA: TGTGCCAGCAGTGTTGCTGTTGGCGGCGAAGATACGCAGTATTTT
D: -; V: TRBV5-1; J: TRBJ2-7; size: -; CDR3: CASSLGTWDDEQYF; DNA: TGCGCCAGCAGCTTGGGGACATGGGACGACGAGCAGTACTTC
D: -; V: TRBV12-3/TRBV12-4; J: TRBJ2-5; size: once; CDR3: CASSFQLETQYF; DNA: TGTGCCAGCAGTTTTCAGCTAGAGACCCAGTACTTC
D: -; V: TRBV11-2; J: TRBJ2-5; size: -; CDR3: CASSLGVQGTQETQYF; DNA: TGTGCCAGCAGCTTAGGAGTTCAGGGGACCCAAGAGACCCAGTACTTC
D: -; V: TRBV5-1; J: TRBJ1-6; size: few; CDR3: CASSFDLLSSYNSPLHF; DNA: TGCGCCAGCAGCTTTGACCTTTTAAGCTCCTATAATTCACCCCTCCACTTT